These 3 T cell receptor beta chains share one sample of origin, sequenced in a study of cytomegalovirus exposure and HLA in healthy donors. The PCR contained 60 Vbeta and 13 Jbeta primers. Sequenced by immunoSEQ multiplex PCR; TCRdb stores in-frame clones only, minus some. This table holds around 170,000 clones, 81% found once. Sequenced: PBMCs. All receptors derive from a man in his fifties in good health and CMV-seronegative.

The chain is built from TRBV19 and TRBJ1-5; the match to TRBD1 covers 7 bases. The germline V gene has CDR1 LNHDA and CDR2 SQIVND (reference sequence). J lost 4 bases, V lost 5 bases, and 14 bases had no gene match. The CDR3 length is 17 residues. CDR3 in amino acids: CASSSLTGATENQPQHF. DNA for the CDR3: TGTGCCAGTAGTTCACTCACAGGGGCAACCGAGAATCAGCCCCAGCATTTT.

This clone was detected once. The genes are TRBV18 and TRBJ1-4; TRBD1 matches 8 bases. The CDR3 has 17 residues. J lost 2 bases, V lost 4 bases, and 9 bases had no gene match. Germline V gene sequence: CDR1 KGHSH, CDR2 LQKENI. This CDR3 is CASSLAQPGGTNEKLFF. DNA for the CDR3: TGTGCCAGCTCACTAGCTCAACCAGGGGGCACTAATGAAAAACTGTTTTTT.

V usage is TRBV5-6 and J usage is TRBJ2-7; D not resolved. V lost 0 bases and J lost 0, with 7 bases in between. Germline V gene sequence: CDR1 SGHDT, CDR2 YYEEEE. The CDR3 spans 14 residues. The CDR3: CASSLGQLSYEQYF. The DNA for the CDR3 is TGTGCCAGCAGCTTGGGACAACTCTCCTACGAGCAGTACTTC.